What follows describes a single TCR beta chain. Its target is not known. This sample was taken from a study of vaccination effects on CD4 cells after COVID-19. The assay was immunoSEQ multiplex PCR, and TCRdb's table has in-frame clones only and misses some. The repertoire holds some 29,000 clones, less than 80% seen once, with 8% to 9% in the top ten. Trimming at V came to 5 bases and at J to 4 bases, leaving 6 bases not matched to a gene. Germline CDR1 reads SGDLS; CDR2 reads YYNGEE. The CDR3 consists of 14 residues. ViraFEST assay sequencing came after antigen-specific CD4+ T cells were expanded with viral peptide pools. Investigators separated out CD4+ T cells once around nine days of culture had passed. Each participant was administered two doses of either the BNT162b2 or the mRNA-1273 vaccine. Among the vaccine recipients, none had a prior SARS-CoV-2 infection, and nucleocapsid antibodies were negative. About 2 million PBMC were placed in each well, which was supplemented with 10 IU/ml IL-2 and 7.5 to 10 ug/ml peptides. Cells had half their medium changed to IL-2 medium on days 3 and 7.

Sequencing used CD4+ T cells from PBMCs cultured with SARS-CoV-2 spike peptides, obtained after COVID-19 vaccination. This sequence originates from a human donor who received a COVID-19 vaccine. The chain couples TRBV9 to TRBJ2-5; 9 bases are shared with TRBD1. The CDR3 here is CASSDDRGGETQYF. CDR3 DNA: TGTGCCAGCAGTGACGACAGGGGGGGAGAGACCCAGTACTTC.